This TCR beta chain was recorded in a study of blood T cell repertoires in COVID-19. On the study more broadly: COVID-19 samples from acute and convalescent phases originated in the United States, Italy and Spain.

The CDR3 loop spans 14 amino acids. Germline lookup yields CDR1 MNHNY and CDR2 SVGAGI (reference sequence). The ends were cut back, 6 bases at V and 4 bases at J, with 13 bases in the middle. Only in-frame clones appear in the TCRdb table, and some are missing; sequencing was by immunoSEQ multiplex PCR. The profile shows around 290,000 clones, roughly 90% of them singletons. The sequencing sample was made of peripheral blood. The sequence was obtained from a man aged 35-49 years with acute or convalescent COVID-19. V is TRBV6-6 and J is TRBJ1-5; D not resolved. CDR3 residues: CASRFIGRNQPQHF. For the CDR3, the DNA is TGTGCCAGCAGATTTATAGGGAGGAATCAGCCCCAGCATTTT.